The source of this T cell receptor beta chain is a study of beta chain features in type 1 diabetes. General study findings and limits: It was possible that PCR favored shorter templates, equally so in patients and controls.

Investigators reverse transcribed all isolated RNA, so they sequenced expressed TCRB transcripts. Naive, central memory and regulatory T cell samples yielded about 4 million reads on average. Profiling relied on immunoSEQ multiplex PCR, and the TCRdb table lists in-frame clones only, not all of them. Of 120,000 to 150,000 clones in the sample, 8.5% to 12% are singletons; the top ten hold around 1.4%. A word on this clone: Its specificity is unknown.

The origin of this receptor is a man aged 18-30 years in good health. The sample was naive CD4+ T cells from blood.

The DNA of the CDR3 is TGTGCCAGCAGCCCCCGAGGGCCTGCCTACAATGAGCAGTTCTTC. Protein: CASSPRGPAYNEQFF. The gene calls are TRBV7-2 and TRBJ2-1, with D possibly matching TRBD2 (5 bases). CDR1 is SGHTA and CDR2 is FQGNSA in the germline V gene. V was clipped by 5 bases and J by 2 bases, with 13 bases between them. The CDR3 covers 15 residues.